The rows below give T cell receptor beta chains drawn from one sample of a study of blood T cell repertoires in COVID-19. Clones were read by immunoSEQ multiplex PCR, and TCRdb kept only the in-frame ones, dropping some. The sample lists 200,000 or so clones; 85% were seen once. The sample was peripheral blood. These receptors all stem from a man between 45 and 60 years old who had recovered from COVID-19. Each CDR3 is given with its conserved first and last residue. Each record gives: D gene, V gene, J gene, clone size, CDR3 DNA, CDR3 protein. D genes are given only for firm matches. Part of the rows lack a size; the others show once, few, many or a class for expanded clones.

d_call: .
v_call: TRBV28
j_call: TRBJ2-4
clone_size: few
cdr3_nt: TGTGCCAGCAAAGCACAAAACATTCAGTACTTC
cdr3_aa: CASKAQNIQYF

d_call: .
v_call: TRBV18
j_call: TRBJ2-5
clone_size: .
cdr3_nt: TGTGCCAGCTCACCCCGCAGGGAGACCCAGTACTTC
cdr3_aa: CASSPRRETQYF

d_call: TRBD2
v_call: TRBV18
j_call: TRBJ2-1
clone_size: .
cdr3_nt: TGTGCCAGCTCACCTCGGACTAGCGATTACAATGAGCAGTTCTTC
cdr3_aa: CASSPRTSDYNEQFF

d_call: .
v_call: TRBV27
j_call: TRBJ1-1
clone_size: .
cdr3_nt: TGTGCCAGCAGTTTAATGGGGCGGGCTTTCTTT
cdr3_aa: CASSLMGRAFF

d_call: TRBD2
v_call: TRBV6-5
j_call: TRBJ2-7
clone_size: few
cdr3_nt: TGTGCCAGCAATTACTACAGGGGGACTAGCGGGCTTCCGTACTTC
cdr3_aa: CASNYYRGTSGLPYF

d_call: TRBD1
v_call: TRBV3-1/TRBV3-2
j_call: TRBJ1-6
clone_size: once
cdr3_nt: TGTGCCAGCAGCCAAGGGACAGGGAGCTCCTATAATTCACCCCTCCACTTT
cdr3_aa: CASSQGTGSSYNSPLHF

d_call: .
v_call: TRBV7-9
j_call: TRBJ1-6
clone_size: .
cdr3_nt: TGTGCCAGCAGCCCTCAGGGCCCCTATAATTCACCCCTCCACTTT
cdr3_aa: CASSPQGPYNSPLHF

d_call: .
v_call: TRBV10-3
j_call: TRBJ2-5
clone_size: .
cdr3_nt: TGTGCCATCAGTGCCAGGGGTGATGAGACCCAGTACTTC
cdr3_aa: CAISARGDETQYF

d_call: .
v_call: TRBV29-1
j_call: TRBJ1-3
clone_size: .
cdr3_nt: TGCAGCGCGAGACAGAGTAACTCTGGAAACACCATATATTTT
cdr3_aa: CSARQSNSGNTIYF

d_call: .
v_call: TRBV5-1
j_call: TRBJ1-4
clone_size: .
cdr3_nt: TGCGCCAGCAGCAGGAAACAGGGTCCTAATGAAAAACTGTTTTTT
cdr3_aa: CASSRKQGPNEKLFF

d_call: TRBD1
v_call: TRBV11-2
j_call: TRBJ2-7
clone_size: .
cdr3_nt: TGTGCCAGCAGCGGCGACAGGGCCTACGAGCAGTACTTC
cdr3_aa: CASSGDRAYEQYF

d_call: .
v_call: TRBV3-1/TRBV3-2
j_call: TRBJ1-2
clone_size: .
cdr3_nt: TGTGCCAGCAGCGATCAGGGGCCATATGGCTACACCTTC
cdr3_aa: CASSDQGPYGYTF

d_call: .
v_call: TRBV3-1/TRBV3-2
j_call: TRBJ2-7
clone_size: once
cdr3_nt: TGTGCCAGCAGCCAACTCGTCCGAGGTGGCGAGCAGTACTTC
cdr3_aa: CASSQLVRGGEQYF

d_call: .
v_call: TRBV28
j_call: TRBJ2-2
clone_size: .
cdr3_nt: TGTGCCAGCAGTGGAGTCATGAACACCGGGGAGCTGTTTTTT
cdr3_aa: CASSGVMNTGELFF

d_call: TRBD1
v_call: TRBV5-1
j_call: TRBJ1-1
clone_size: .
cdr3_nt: TGCGCCAGCAGCCCCGGGACAGGGAACTTTCACACTGAAGCTTTCTTT
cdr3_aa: CASSPGTGNFHTEAFF

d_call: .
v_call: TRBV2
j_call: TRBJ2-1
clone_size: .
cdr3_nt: TGTGCCAGCCTCGAAGGACTTTCCGACAATGAGCAGTTCTTC
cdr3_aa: CASLEGLSDNEQFF

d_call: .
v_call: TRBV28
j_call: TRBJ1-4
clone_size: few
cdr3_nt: TGTGCCAGCAGTTCTATGGGTTTCAGGGAAAAACTGTTTTTT
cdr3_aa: CASSSMGFREKLFF

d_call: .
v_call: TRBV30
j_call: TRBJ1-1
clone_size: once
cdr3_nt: TGTGCCTGGAGTGTAAGGACATTGAACACTGAAGCTTTCTTT
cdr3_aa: CAWSVRTLNTEAFF

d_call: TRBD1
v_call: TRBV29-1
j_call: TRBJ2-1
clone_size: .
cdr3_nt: TGCAGCTCCGGACAGGGCAATGAGCAGTTCTTC
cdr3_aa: CSSGQGNEQFF

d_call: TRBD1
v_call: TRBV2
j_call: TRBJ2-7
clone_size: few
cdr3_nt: TGTGCCGGGGGACAGAACCTCTACGAGCAGTACTTC
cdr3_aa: CAGGQNLYEQYF

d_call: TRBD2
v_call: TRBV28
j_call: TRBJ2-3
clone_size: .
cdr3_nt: TGTGCCAGCAGTTTCGGGCTAGCGGTGACAGATACGCAGTATTTT
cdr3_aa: CASSFGLAVTDTQYF

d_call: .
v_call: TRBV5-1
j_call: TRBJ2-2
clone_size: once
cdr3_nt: TGCGCCAGCAGCCGTATTGACTCCAACACCGGGGAGCTGTTTTTT
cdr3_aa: CASSRIDSNTGELFF

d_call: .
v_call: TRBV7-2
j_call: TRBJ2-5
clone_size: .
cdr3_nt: TGTGCCAGCAGCTTAGCGGGAGCCCAAGAGACCCAGTACTTC
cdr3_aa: CASSLAGAQETQYF

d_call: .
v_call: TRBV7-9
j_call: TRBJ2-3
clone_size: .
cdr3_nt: TGTGCCAGCAGCTTAGATATTAGCACAGATACGCAGTATTTT
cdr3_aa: CASSLDISTDTQYF

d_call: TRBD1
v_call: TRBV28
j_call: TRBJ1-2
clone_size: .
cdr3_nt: TGTGCCAGCATCGCCCCCGGACAGGGGTCATATGGCTACACCTTC
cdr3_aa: CASIAPGQGSYGYTF

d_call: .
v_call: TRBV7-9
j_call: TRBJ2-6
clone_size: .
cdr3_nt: TGTGCCAGCAGCTTGGGGGGAGGTGGGGCCAACGTCCTGACTTTC
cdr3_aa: CASSLGGGGANVLTF

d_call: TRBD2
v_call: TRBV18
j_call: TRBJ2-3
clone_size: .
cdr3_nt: TGTGCCAGCTCACACAGTGCGGGGGGGCCCACAGATACGCAGTATTTT
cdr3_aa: CASSHSAGGPTDTQYF

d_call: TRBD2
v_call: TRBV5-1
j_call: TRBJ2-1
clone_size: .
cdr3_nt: TGCGCCAGCAGCTTGGTAGCGGGAGGACCGATAGGTGAGCAGTTCTTC
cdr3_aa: CASSLVAGGPIGEQFF

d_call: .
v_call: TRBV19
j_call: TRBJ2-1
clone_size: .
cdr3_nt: TGTGCCAGTAGTATCTCCTCAGGGGACAATGAGCAGTTCTTC
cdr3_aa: CASSISSGDNEQFF

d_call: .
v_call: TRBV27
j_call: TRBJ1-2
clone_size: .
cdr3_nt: TGTGCCAGCAGCCGGGCGGGGAGGGGAGTCTATGGCTACACCTTC
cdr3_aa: CASSRAGRGVYGYTF

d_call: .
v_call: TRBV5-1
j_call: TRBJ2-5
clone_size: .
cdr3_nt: TGCGCCAGCAGCTCTCAAGAGACCCAGTACTTC
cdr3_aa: CASSSQETQYF

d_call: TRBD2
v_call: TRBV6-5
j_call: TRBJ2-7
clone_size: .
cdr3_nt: TGTGCCAGCAGTTACAAAAGGGGAGGGCTGGGCGAGCAGTACTTC
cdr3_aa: CASSYKRGGLGEQYF

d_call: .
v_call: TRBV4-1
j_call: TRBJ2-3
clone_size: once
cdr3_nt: TGCGCCAGCAGGGAGGAGGACGGAGATACGCAGTATTTT
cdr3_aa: CASREEDGDTQYF

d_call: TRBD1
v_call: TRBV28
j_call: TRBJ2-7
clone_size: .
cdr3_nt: TGTGCCAGCAGTTTGAGACAGGGTGTTTACGAGCAGTACTTC
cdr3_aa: CASSLRQGVYEQYF

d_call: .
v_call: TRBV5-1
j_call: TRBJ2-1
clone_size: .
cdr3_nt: TGCGCCAGCAGCACCCTGGTAGGCGGGACCTTGTACAATGAGCAGTTCTTC
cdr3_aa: CASSTLVGGTLYNEQFF

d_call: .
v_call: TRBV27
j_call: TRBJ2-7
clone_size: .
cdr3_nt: TGTGCCAGCAGTCGTGGTGGACAGTTCTACGAGCAGTACTTC
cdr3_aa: CASSRGGQFYEQYF

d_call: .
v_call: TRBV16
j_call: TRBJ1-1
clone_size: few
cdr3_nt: TGTGCCAGCAGCCAATCCTTGGGAGGGGAAGCTTTCTTT
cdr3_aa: CASSQSLGGEAFF

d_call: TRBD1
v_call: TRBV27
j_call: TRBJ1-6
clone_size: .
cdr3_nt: TGTGCCAGCAGTTTATCGGACAGGGTGGATAATTCACCCCTCCACTTT
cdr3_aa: CASSLSDRVDNSPLHF

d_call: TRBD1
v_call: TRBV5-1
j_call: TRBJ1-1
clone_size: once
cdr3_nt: TGCGCCAGCAGCCGGGACAGGGTGGGAGACACTGAAGCTTTCTTT
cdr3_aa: CASSRDRVGDTEAFF

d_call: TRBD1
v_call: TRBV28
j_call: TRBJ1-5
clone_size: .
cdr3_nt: TGTGCCAGCAGTTTCACCGGACAGGGGGCCCATCAGCCCCAGCATTTT
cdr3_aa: CASSFTGQGAHQPQHF

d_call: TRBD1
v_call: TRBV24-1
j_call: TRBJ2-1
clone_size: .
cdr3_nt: TGTGCCACCAGTGCTTCCTTTGGGACAGGGGGTTCGTTAGGTTCGAATGAGCAGTTCTTC
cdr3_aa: CATSASFGTGGSLGSNEQFF

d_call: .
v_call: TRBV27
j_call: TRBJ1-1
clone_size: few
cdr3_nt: TGTGCCAGCAGGCCCATCACAGGGCGCACTGAAGCTTTCTTT
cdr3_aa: CASRPITGRTEAFF

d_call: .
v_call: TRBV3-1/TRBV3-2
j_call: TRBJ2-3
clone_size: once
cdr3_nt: TGTGCCAGCAGCCAAACTCTCCTGGATACGCAGTATTTT
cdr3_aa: CASSQTLLDTQYF

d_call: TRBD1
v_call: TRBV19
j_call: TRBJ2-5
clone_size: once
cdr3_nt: TGTGCCAGTAGTAATCCGGGACAGGTGACCCAGTACTTC
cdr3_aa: CASSNPGQVTQYF

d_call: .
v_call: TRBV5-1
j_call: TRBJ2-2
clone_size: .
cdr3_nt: TGCGCCAGCAGCCTGACAGGCCTGGGGGAGCTGTTTTTT
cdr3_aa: CASSLTGLGELFF

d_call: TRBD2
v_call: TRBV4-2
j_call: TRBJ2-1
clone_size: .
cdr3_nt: TGTGCCAGCAGCCAAACTAGCGGGAGGTACAATGAGCAGTTCTTC
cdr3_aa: CASSQTSGRYNEQFF

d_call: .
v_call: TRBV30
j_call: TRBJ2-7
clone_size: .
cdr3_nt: TGTGCCTGGAAGGGGGAATCCTACGAGCAGTACTTC
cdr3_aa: CAWKGESYEQYF

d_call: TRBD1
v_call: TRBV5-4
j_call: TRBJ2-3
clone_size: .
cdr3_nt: TGTGCCAGCAGCTTGGGACAGGGGGCGCTCCGGGTTAACACAGATACGCAGTATTTT
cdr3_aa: CASSLGQGALRVNTDTQYF

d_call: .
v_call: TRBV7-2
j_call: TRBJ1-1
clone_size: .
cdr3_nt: TGTGCCAGCAGCTTAGGTCAGAACACTGAAGCTTTCTTT
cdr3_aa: CASSLGQNTEAFF

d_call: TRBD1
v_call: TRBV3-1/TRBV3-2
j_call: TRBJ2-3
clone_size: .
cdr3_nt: TGTGCCAGCAGCCCCTTCACAGGGGCGCCAGATACGCAGTATTTT
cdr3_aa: CASSPFTGAPDTQYF

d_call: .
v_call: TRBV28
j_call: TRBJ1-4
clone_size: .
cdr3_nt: TGTGCCAGCAGAGCCTGGGACTCTTCTAATGAAAAACTGTTTTTT
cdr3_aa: CASRAWDSSNEKLFF

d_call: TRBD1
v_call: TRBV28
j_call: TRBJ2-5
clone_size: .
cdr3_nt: TGTGCCAGCAGACGTGGGACAGGCCTAACACAAGAGACCCAGTACTTC
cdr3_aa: CASRRGTGLTQETQYF

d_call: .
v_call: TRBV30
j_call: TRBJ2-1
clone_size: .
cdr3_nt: TGTGCCTGGAGGTCTAGCGCGTTGGGCTCCTACAATGAGCAGTTCTTC
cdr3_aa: CAWRSSALGSYNEQFF

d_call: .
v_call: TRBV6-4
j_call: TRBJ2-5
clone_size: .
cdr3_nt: TGTGCCAGCAGTCAGGACAGACAAGAGACCCAGTACTTC
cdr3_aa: CASSQDRQETQYF

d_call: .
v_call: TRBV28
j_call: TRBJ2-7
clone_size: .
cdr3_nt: TGTGCCAGCACCACCCGCGGGGCCTACGAGCAGTACTTC
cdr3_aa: CASTTRGAYEQYF